This entry is about one T cell receptor beta chain. The length of the CDR3 is 15 residues. Germline CDR1 LNHDA, CDR2 SQIVND (reference sequence). V lost 5 bases and J lost 6, with 16 bases in between. These data originate in a study of read filtering for tumor transcriptome and immune sequencing. Study-level information: R-ISS stage counts were 8 or 9 for I, 15 to 20 for II, roughly seven for III.

This library used 300 to 500 ng RNA and molecular barcoded adaptors spanning alpha/delta and beta/gamma chains. Via MiXCR, TCRdb re-called the reads, giving one row per CDR3 protein. Of about 86,000 distinct CDR3 sequences listed, 10% to 15% are singletons. This sequence joins TRBV19 and TRBJ2-2, with D perhaps TRBD1 (6 bases). Material: a population of CD138-negative cells sorted from bone marrow. This sequence was found in a donor at least 40 years old with multiple myeloma. The CDR3 spells CASSPGTPDAGELFF. The CDR3, as DNA: TGTGCCAGTAGTCCCGGGACACCGGACGCCGGGGAGCTGTTTTTT.